This T cell receptor (beta chain) was sequenced in a study of blood T cell repertoires in COVID-19. Study overall: Sites in the United States, Italy and Spain provided acute and convalescent COVID-19 samples. Sample material is recorded as cDNA or gDNA derived from T cells, B-cell-depleted T cells, or PBMCs.

The V gene's germline CDR1 is MNHNY and CDR2 SVGAGI (reference sequence). Losses at the gene ends were 4 bases for V and 8 bases for J; bases not matched to a gene: 11. The CDR3 loop spans 15 amino acids. Per the original methods: Cell counts per sample came from amplifying reference gene primers. Repertoires were generated with immunoSEQ multiplex PCR, while TCRdb's copy carries only in-frame clones and drops some. The D gene and trimming were derived from the DNA, and the V and J assignments and clone size from that table. The table has under 150,000 clones, roughly three quarters seen once. Sequenced material: peripheral blood. V usage is TRBV6-6 and J usage is TRBJ1-2; 9 bases are shared with TRBD1. The origin of this receptor is an elderly man with acute or convalescent COVID-19. In DNA, the CDR3 is TGTGCCAGCAGTTCGGGACAGGGTAGTCTTGAAGGCTACACCTTC. This gives the protein CASSSGQGSLEGYTF.